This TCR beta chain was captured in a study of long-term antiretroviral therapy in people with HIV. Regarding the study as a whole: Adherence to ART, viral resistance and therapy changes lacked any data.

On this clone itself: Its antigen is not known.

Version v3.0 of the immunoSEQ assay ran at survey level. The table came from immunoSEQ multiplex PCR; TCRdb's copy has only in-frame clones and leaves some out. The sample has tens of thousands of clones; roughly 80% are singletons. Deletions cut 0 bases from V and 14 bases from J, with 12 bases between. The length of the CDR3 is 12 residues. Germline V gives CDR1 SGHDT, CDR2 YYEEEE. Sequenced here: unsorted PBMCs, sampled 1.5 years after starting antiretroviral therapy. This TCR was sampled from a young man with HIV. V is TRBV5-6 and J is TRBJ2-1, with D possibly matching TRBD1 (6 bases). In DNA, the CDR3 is TGTGCCAGCAGCTTGGAGGGATCAGGGGAGTTCTTC. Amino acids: CASSLEGSGEFF.